This TCR beta chain was captured in a study of blood T cell repertoires in COVID-19. The overall study: T cells, B-cell-depleted T cells, or PBMCs supplied cDNA or gDNA.

Germline CDR1 is SGHRS and CDR2 is YFSETQ. The V gene end was trimmed by 2 bases and the J gene end by 4 bases; junction bases not matched to a gene: 18. CDR3 length equals 19 residues. The method was immunoSEQ multiplex PCR; TCRdb's version includes in-frame clones alone and lacks a portion of them. The sample lists about 260,000 clones; 85% to 90% were seen once. This TCR came from a woman aged 40 to 49 with acute or convalescent COVID-19. Sequencing was performed on peripheral blood. The J gene is TRBJ2-3, the V gene TRBV5-1, with 8 nucleotides matching TRBD1. In DNA, the CDR3 is TGCGCCAGCAGCTTTACCCCGGGACAGGCCCCAAGGATGGCAGATACGCAGTATTTT. Translating it yields CASSFTPGQAPRMADTQYF.